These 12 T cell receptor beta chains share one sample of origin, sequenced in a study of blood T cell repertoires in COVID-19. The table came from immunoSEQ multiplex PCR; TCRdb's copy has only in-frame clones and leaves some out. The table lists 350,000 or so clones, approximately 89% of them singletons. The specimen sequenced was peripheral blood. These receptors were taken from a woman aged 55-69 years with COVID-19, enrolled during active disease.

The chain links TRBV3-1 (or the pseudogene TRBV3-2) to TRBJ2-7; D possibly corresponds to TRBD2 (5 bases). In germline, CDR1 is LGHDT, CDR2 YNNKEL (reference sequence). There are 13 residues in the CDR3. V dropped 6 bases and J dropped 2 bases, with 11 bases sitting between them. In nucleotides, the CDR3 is TGTGCCAGCAGAAGCCGGGGAGCCTACGAGCAGTACTTC. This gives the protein CASRSRGAYEQYF.

The CDR3 region is CASRGQGASAEAFF. CDR3 DNA: TGCGCCAGCAGGGGACAGGGGGCGAGCGCTGAAGCTTTCTTT. This chain connects TRBV5-1 to TRBJ1-1, with 12 bases that match TRBD1. The CDR3 is 14 amino acids. Germline CDR1 and CDR2: SGHRS and YFSETQ. Trimming cost V 5 bases and J 6 bases; bases outside gene matches: 5.

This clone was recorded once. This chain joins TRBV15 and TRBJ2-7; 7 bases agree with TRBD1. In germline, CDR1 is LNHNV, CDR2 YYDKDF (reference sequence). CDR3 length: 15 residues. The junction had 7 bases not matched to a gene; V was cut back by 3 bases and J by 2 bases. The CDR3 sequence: CATSSARGKPYEQYF. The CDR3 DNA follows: TGTGCCACCAGCAGTGCCAGGGGGAAGCCCTACGAGCAGTACTTC.

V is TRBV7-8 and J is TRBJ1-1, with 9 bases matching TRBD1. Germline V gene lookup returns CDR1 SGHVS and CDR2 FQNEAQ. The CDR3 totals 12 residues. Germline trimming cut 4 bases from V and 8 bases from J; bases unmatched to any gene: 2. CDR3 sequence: CASSSTGGEAFF. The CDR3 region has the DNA TGTGCCAGCAGCTCGACAGGGGGAGAAGCTTTCTTT.

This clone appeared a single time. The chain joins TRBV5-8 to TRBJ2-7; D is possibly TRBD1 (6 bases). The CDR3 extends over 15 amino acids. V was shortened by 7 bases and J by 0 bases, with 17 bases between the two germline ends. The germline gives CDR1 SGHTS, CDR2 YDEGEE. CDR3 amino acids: CASRQTGSSSYEQYF. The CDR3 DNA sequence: TGTGCCAGCCGCCAGACAGGCAGCAGCTCCTACGAGCAGTACTTC. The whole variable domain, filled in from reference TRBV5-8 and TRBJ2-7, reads EAGVTQSPTHLIKTRGQQATLRCSPISGHTSVYWYQQALGLGLQFLLWYDEGEERNRGNFPPRFSGRQFPNYSSELNVNALELEDSALYLCASRQTGSSSYEQYFGPGTRLTVT.

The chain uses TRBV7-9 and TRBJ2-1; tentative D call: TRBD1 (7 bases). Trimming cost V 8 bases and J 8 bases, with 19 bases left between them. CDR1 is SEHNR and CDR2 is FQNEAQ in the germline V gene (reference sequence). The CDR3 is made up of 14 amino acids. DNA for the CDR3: TGTGCCAGCCAGGAGGGGGCTGGGGGAGATGAGCAGTTCTTC. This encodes CASQEGAGGDEQFF.

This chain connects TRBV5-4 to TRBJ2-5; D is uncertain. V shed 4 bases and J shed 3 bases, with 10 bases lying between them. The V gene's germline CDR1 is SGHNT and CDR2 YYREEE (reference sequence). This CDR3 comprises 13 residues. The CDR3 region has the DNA TGTGCCAGCAGCCCCGACTCCGAAGAGACCCAGTACTTC. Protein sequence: CASSPDSEETQYF.

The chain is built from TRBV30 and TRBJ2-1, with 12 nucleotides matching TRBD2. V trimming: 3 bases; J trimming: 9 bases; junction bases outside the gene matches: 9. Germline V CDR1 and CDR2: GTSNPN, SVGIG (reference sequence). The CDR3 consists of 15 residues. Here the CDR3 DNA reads TGTGCCTGGAGCGGGCTAGCGGGGGGGCTTGCTGAGCAGTTCTTC. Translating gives CAWSGLAGGLAEQFF.

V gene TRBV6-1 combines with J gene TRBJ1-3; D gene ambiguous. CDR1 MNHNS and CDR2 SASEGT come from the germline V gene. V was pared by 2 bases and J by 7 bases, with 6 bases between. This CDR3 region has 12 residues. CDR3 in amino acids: CASSEPGNTIYF. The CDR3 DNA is TGTGCCAGCAGTGAACCGGGGAACACCATATATTTT.

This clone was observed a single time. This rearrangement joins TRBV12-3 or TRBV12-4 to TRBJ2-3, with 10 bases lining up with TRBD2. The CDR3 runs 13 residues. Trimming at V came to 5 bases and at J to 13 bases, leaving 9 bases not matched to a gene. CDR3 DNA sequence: TGTGCCAGCAGTCCAGCCCCTAGCGGGGGAAAGTATTTT. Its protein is CASSPAPSGGKYF.

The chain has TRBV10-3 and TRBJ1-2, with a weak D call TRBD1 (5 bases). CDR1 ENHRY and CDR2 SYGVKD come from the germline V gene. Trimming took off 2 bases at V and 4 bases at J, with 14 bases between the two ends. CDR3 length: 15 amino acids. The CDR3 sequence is CAISEKGPLGYGYTF. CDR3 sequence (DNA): TGTGCCATCAGTGAGAAGGGGCCCTTGGGCTATGGCTACACCTTC.

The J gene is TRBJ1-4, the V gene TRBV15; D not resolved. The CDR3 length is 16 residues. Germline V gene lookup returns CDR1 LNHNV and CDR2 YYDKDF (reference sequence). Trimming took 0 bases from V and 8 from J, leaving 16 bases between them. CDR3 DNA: TGTGCCACCAGCAGAGATAAGGGCCCGGGATGGGAAAAACTGTTTTTT. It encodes CATSRDKGPGWEKLFF.